A selection of T cell receptor beta chains follows, all from one sample in a study of cytomegalovirus exposure and HLA in healthy donors. Here immunoSEQ multiplex PCR was the method, and the copy in TCRdb shows in-frame clones only, minus some. The sample records around 300,000 clones, 65% to 90% being singletons. Sequencing was done on a sample of PBMCs. The receptors stem from a woman younger than 35 in good health and CMV-seronegative. CDR3s leave out the opening cysteine and the closing phenylalanine or tryptophan. Fields, in order: V gene, J gene, D gene, CDR3 protein. A D gene is named only where the DNA matches it firmly.

TRBV5-6,TRBJ1-2,.,ASSLDRVEGYT
TRBV4-1,TRBJ2-1,TRBD1,ASSQVGTADYNEQF
TRBV7-2,TRBJ2-7,TRBD1,ASSPGQGASYEQY
TRBV9,TRBJ1-2,TRBD1,ASSPAGTGPYGYT
TRBV5-1,TRBJ2-2,.,ASSASPGQMPGELF
TRBV18,TRBJ1-5,.,ASSPQGYNQPQH
TRBV6-1,TRBJ1-2,.,ASSAVEHGYT
TRBV11-2,TRBJ2-1,TRBD2,ASSPRRLAGGRSYNEQF
TRBV28,TRBJ1-4,TRBD1,ASSLGGQGREKLF
TRBV6-6,TRBJ2-1,TRBD2,ASSHPSGIKGNEQF
TRBV10-3,TRBJ2-1,.,AISVRDTNNEQF
TRBV18,TRBJ1-2,.,ASSTGQGRASYGYT
TRBV27,TRBJ2-1,TRBD2,ASSLSSGDSYNEQF
TRBV27,TRBJ1-1,.,ASWRARLNTEAF
TRBV5-8,TRBJ2-7,.,ASSPSVRVPYEQY
TRBV19,TRBJ2-7,.,ASSIAGKTYEQY
TRBV2,TRBJ1-4,TRBD1,ASSGPGQGNEKLF
TRBV5-1,TRBJ1-3,.,ASSLGTGSGNTIY
TRBV4-3,TRBJ1-2,.,ASSHQGYGYT
TRBV10-3,TRBJ2-7,TRBD1,AISEGTAMYEQY
TRBV5-1,TRBJ1-2,TRBD1,ASSPPGTANYGYT
TRBV7-2,TRBJ1-2,.,ASSLAQTGALSGYT
TRBV6-5,TRBJ2-7,TRBD1,ASSYDREFDEQY
TRBV5-1,TRBJ2-5,.,ASSGRGETQY
TRBV4-3,TRBJ1-4,TRBD1,ASSPGQATNEKLF
TRBV30,TRBJ1-3,.,AWKSGGNTIY
TRBV9,TRBJ1-2,.,ASSVGRSYGYT
TRBV18,TRBJ1-5,.,ASSPIHRRDQPQH
TRBV7-3,TRBJ2-3,TRBD2,ASSLAGGPADTQY
TRBV4-3,TRBJ2-7,TRBD1,ASSQAGTGNTYEQY
TRBV7-8,TRBJ1-1,.,ASGGYGTEAF
TRBV21-1,TRBJ2-7,.,ASSKGTSGRDEQY
TRBV30,TRBJ2-5,.,AWSLLPGQETQY
TRBV27,TRBJ1-3,.,ASSLLSPGSGNTIY
TRBV6-5,TRBJ2-7,.,ASSYSRYEQY
TRBV7-9,TRBJ1-2,.,ASKGAEDYGYT